Listed below are T cell receptor beta chains from one sample, sequenced in a study of T cell responses to AZD1222 COVID-19 vaccine. Produced via immunoSEQ multiplex PCR; TCRdb's table is partial and in-frame only. The data hold about 140,000 clones, with more than 85% observed a single time. Material: peripheral blood, obtained 28 days after the second AZD1222 dose. All receptors come from an adult who received the AZD1222 COVID-19 vaccine. CDR3s include the opening cysteine and the closing phenylalanine or tryptophan. Each record gives: CDR3 protein, CDR3 DNA, clone size, V gene, D gene, J gene. D genes are given only for firm matches. The size field is filled for only some rows; it gives once, few, many or a size class.

cdr3_aa: CASSPQGSSGNTIYF
cdr3_nt: TGTGCCAGCAGTCCACAGGGTTCCTCTGGAAACACCATATATTTT
clone_size: NA
v_call: TRBV28
d_call: NA
j_call: TRBJ1-3

cdr3_aa: CASSSPGGGADTQYF
cdr3_nt: TGTGCCAGCAGTTCCCCTGGGGGGGGCGCGGATACGCAGTATTTT
clone_size: NA
v_call: TRBV28
d_call: NA
j_call: TRBJ2-3

cdr3_aa: CASSLGLAGVNEQFF
cdr3_nt: TGTGCCAGCAGCTTAGGGCTAGCGGGAGTCAATGAGCAGTTCTTC
clone_size: NA
v_call: TRBV7-9
d_call: TRBD2
j_call: TRBJ2-1

cdr3_aa: CGYNEQFF
cdr3_nt: TGCGGATACAATGAGCAGTTCTTC
clone_size: NA
v_call: TRBV20-1
d_call: NA
j_call: TRBJ2-1

cdr3_aa: CASSALRVPNEKLFF
cdr3_nt: TGTGCCAGCAGCGCCCTCAGGGTCCCTAATGAAAAACTGTTTTTT
clone_size: NA
v_call: TRBV7-8
d_call: NA
j_call: TRBJ1-4

cdr3_aa: CASSPGSGAFF
cdr3_nt: TGTGCCAGCAGCCCCGGGAGTGGAGCTTTCTTT
clone_size: NA
v_call: TRBV4-2
d_call: NA
j_call: TRBJ1-1

cdr3_aa: CASSPVGVEQFF
cdr3_nt: TGTGCCAGCAGTCCGGTGGGGGTCGAGCAGTTCTTC
clone_size: NA
v_call: TRBV9
d_call: NA
j_call: TRBJ2-1

cdr3_aa: CASSPDSASYNEQFF
cdr3_nt: TGTGCCAGCAGTCCTGATAGCGCGTCGTACAATGAGCAGTTCTTC
clone_size: NA
v_call: TRBV6-5
d_call: NA
j_call: TRBJ2-1

cdr3_aa: CASSQSRRNTEAFF
cdr3_nt: TGTGCCAGCAGCCAATCAAGGAGGAACACTGAAGCTTTCTTT
clone_size: NA
v_call: TRBV16
d_call: NA
j_call: TRBJ1-1

cdr3_aa: CASSYYQGARNTIYF
cdr3_nt: TGTGCCAGCAGTTACTACCAGGGGGCTAGAAACACCATATATTTT
clone_size: few
v_call: TRBV6-5
d_call: TRBD1
j_call: TRBJ1-3

cdr3_aa: CASSSGLAAYNEQFF
cdr3_nt: TGTGCCAGCAGCTCAGGACTAGCGGCGTACAATGAGCAGTTCTTC
clone_size: NA
v_call: TRBV7-3
d_call: TRBD2
j_call: TRBJ2-1

cdr3_aa: CASSLHTGELFF
cdr3_nt: TGTGCCAGCAGCTTACACACCGGGGAGCTGTTTTTT
clone_size: few
v_call: TRBV7-8
d_call: NA
j_call: TRBJ2-2

cdr3_aa: CASSESGRQETQYF
cdr3_nt: TGTGCCAGCAGTGAATCAGGACGGCAGGAGACCCAGTACTTC
clone_size: NA
v_call: TRBV6-1
d_call: NA
j_call: TRBJ2-5

cdr3_aa: CASRAGGNREQYF
cdr3_nt: TGTGCCAGCAGAGCGGGAGGGAATAGAGAGCAGTACTTC
clone_size: NA
v_call: TRBV28
d_call: TRBD2
j_call: TRBJ2-7

cdr3_aa: CASSPNTITGLSYNEQFF
cdr3_nt: TGTGCCAGCTCACCAAATACTATAACGGGCCTCTCCTACAATGAGCAGTTCTTC
clone_size: NA
v_call: TRBV18
d_call: NA
j_call: TRBJ2-1

cdr3_aa: CASRTGWVAGANVLTF
cdr3_nt: TGTGCCAGTAGGACTGGATGGGTGGCTGGGGCCAACGTCCTGACTTTC
clone_size: NA
v_call: TRBV19
d_call: NA
j_call: TRBJ2-6

cdr3_aa: CASSYADTGGYGYTF
cdr3_nt: TGCGCCAGCAGCTACGCCGACACAGGGGGCTATGGCTACACCTTC
clone_size: NA
v_call: TRBV5-1
d_call: TRBD1
j_call: TRBJ1-2

cdr3_aa: CASSPGQGSNTEAFF
cdr3_nt: TGTGCCAGCAGCCCGGGACAGGGGTCGAACACTGAAGCTTTCTTT
clone_size: NA
v_call: TRBV11-3
d_call: TRBD1
j_call: TRBJ1-1

cdr3_aa: CASSLGNYGYTF
cdr3_nt: TGTGCCAGCAGTTTGGGGAACTATGGCTACACCTTC
clone_size: NA
v_call: TRBV6-5
d_call: NA
j_call: TRBJ1-2

cdr3_aa: CASSYWGTEAFF
cdr3_nt: TGTGCCAGCAGTTACTGGGGCACTGAAGCTTTCTTT
clone_size: NA
v_call: TRBV12-3/TRBV12-4
d_call: NA
j_call: TRBJ1-1

cdr3_aa: CASSRPTAANYGYTF
cdr3_nt: TGTGCCAGCAGTAGACCGACAGCCGCTAACTATGGCTACACCTTC
clone_size: NA
v_call: TRBV28
d_call: NA
j_call: TRBJ1-2

cdr3_aa: CASSRLGEQFF
cdr3_nt: TGTGCCAGCAGTCGACTTGGTGAGCAGTTCTTC
clone_size: NA
v_call: TRBV28
d_call: NA
j_call: TRBJ2-1

cdr3_aa: CASSPDRGYNEKLFF
cdr3_nt: TGTGCCAGCAGTCCCGACAGGGGCTATAATGAAAAACTGTTTTTT
clone_size: NA
v_call: TRBV27
d_call: TRBD1
j_call: TRBJ1-4

cdr3_aa: CASSLGGTNTGELFF
cdr3_nt: TGCGCCAGCAGCTTGGGGGGAACGAACACCGGGGAGCTGTTTTTT
clone_size: NA
v_call: TRBV5-1
d_call: NA
j_call: TRBJ2-2

cdr3_aa: CASSLNYEQYF
cdr3_nt: TGTGCCAGCAGTTTGAACTACGAGCAGTACTTC
clone_size: NA
v_call: TRBV12-3/TRBV12-4
d_call: NA
j_call: TRBJ2-7

cdr3_aa: CSAKTGFGYTF
cdr3_nt: TGCAGCGCAAAGACAGGCTTCGGCTACACCTTC
clone_size: NA
v_call: TRBV29-1
d_call: NA
j_call: TRBJ1-2

cdr3_aa: CASSLAAGDYNEQFF
cdr3_nt: TGTGCCAGCAGTCTCGCAGCGGGGGATTACAATGAGCAGTTCTTC
clone_size: NA
v_call: TRBV7-2
d_call: TRBD2
j_call: TRBJ2-1